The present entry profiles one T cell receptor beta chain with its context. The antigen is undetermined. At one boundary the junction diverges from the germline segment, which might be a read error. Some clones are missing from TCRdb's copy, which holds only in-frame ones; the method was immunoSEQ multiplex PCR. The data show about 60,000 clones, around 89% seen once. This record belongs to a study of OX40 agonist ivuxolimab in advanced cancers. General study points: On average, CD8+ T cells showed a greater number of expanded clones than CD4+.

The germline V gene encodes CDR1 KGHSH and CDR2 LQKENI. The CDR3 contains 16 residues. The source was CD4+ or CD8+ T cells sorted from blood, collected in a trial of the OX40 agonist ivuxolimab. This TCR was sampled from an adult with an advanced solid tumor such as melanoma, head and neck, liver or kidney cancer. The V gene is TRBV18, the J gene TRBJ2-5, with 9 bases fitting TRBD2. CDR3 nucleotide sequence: TGTGCCAGCTCCCCACCTCTTGGTAGCGGGAGCCAGGTGCAGTACTTC. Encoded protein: CASSPPLGSGSQVQYF.